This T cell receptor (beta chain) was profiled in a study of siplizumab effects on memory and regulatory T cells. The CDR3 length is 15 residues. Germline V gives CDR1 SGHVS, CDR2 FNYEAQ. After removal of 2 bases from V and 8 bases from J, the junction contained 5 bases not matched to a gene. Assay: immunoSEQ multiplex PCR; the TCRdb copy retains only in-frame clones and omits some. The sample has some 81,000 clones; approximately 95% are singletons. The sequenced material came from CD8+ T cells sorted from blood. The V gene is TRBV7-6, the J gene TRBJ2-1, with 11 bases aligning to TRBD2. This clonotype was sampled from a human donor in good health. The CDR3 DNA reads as TGTGCCAGCAGCTTAACTAGCGGGAGTTCGGATGAGCAGTTCTTC. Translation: CASSLTSGSSDEQFF.